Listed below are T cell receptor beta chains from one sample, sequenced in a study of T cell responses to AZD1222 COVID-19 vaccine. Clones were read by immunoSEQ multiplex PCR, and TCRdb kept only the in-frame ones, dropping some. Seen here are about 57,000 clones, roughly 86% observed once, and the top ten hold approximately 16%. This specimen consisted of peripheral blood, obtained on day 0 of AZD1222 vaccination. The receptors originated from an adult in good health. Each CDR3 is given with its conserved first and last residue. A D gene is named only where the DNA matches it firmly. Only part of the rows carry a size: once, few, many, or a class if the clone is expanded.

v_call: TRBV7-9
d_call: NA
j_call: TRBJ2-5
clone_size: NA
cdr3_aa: CASSLYGTEEETQYF
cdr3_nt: TGTGCCAGCAGCCTCTACGGGACTGAGGAAGAGACCCAGTACTTC

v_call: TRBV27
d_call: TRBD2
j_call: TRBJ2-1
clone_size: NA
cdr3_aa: CASSFLRRTSGRHNEQFF
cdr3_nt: TGTGCCAGCAGTTTTTTACGGCGGACTAGCGGGAGGCACAATGAGCAGTTCTTC

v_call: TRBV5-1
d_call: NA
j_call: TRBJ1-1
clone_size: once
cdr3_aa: CASSLAGRKNTEAFF
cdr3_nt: TGCGCCAGCAGCTTGGCTGGGCGGAAGAACACTGAAGCTTTCTTT

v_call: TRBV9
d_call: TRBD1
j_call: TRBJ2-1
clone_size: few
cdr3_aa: CASSVEGASSYNEQFF
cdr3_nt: TGTGCCAGCAGCGTAGAGGGGGCCAGCTCCTACAATGAGCAGTTCTTC

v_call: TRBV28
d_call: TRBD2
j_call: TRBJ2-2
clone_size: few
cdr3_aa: CASSLSMMTSGNRAGELFF
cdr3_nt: TGTGCCAGCAGTTTATCCATGATGACTAGCGGGAATAGGGCCGGGGAGCTGTTTTTT

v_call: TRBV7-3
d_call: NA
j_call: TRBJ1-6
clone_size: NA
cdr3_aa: CASRLTGTYNSPLHF
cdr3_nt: TGTGCCAGCAGGCTAACAGGGACGTATAATTCACCCCTCCACTTT

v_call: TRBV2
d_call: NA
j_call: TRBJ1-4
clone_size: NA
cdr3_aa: CASSELQLREKLFF
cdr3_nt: TGTGCCAGCAGTGAATTGCAGCTACGGGAAAAACTGTTTTTT

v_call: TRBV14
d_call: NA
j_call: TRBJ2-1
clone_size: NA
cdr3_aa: CASSQDFALNEQFF
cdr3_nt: TGTGCCAGCAGCCAAGATTTTGCGCTCAATGAGCAGTTCTTC

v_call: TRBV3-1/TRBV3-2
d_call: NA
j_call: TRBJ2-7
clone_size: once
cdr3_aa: CASSQQSSEQYF
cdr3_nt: TGTGCCAGCAGCCAACAGTCCAGCGAGCAGTACTTC

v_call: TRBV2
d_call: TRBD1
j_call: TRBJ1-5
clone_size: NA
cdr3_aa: CASSVETGGQPQHF
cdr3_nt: TGTGCCAGCAGTGTGGAGACAGGGGGACAGCCCCAGCATTTT

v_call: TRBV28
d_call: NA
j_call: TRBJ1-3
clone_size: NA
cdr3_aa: CASSHHRGAGNTIYF
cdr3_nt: TGTGCCAGCAGTCACCACAGAGGGGCTGGAAACACCATATATTTT

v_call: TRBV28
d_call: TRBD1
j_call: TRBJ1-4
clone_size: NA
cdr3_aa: CASNTRQGNEKLFF
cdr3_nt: TGTGCCAGCAATACGAGACAGGGGAATGAAAAACTGTTTTTT

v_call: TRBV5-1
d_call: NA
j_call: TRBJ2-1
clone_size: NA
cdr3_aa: CASSLDAANNEQFF
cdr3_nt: TGCGCCAGCAGCTTAGATGCGGCAAACAATGAGCAGTTCTTC

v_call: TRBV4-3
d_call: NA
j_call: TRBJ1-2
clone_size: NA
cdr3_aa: CASSPGGPLANYGYTF
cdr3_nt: TGCGCCAGCAGCCCCGGTGGGCCGCTAGCTAACTATGGCTACACCTTC

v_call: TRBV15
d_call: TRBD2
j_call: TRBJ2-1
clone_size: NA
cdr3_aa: CATSTGTGLDPINNEQFF
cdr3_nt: TGTGCCACCAGCACGGGAACGGGACTAGACCCCATCAACAATGAGCAGTTCTTC

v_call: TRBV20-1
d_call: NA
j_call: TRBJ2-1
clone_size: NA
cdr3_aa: CSASVQYNEQFF
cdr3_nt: TGCAGTGCTAGTGTGCAGTACAATGAGCAGTTCTTC

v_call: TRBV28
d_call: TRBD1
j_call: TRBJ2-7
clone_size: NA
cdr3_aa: CASSYITGQGSPRQYF
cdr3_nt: TGTGCCAGCAGCTATATAACAGGACAGGGGTCCCCTCGGCAGTACTTC

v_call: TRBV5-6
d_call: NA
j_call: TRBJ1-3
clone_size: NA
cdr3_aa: CASSLAGSSGNTIYF
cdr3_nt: TGTGCCAGCAGCTTGGCAGGCAGCTCTGGAAACACCATATATTTT

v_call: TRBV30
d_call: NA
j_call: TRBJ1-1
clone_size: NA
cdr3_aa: CAWQLWGVNTEAFF
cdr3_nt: TGTGCCTGGCAATTATGGGGGGTAAACACTGAAGCTTTCTTT

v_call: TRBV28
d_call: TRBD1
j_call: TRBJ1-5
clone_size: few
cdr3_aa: CASSTGTVNQPQHF
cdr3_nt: TGTGCCAGCAGCACCGGGACAGTCAATCAGCCCCAGCATTTT

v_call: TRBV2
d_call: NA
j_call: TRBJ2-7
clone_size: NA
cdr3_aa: CASSEATRGLYEQYF
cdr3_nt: TGTGCCAGCAGTGAAGCGACTAGAGGTTTATACGAGCAGTACTTC

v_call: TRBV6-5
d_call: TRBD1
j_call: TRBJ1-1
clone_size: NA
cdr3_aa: CASTGTGGTEAFF
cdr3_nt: TGTGCCAGCACTGGGACAGGGGGCACTGAAGCTTTCTTT

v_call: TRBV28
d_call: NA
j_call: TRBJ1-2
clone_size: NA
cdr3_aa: CASSLPLMGTNYGYTF
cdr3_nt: TGTGCCAGCAGTTTACCCCTCATGGGGACAAACTATGGCTACACCTTC

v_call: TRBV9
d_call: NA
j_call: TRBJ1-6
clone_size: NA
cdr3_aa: CASSVTQGSNNSPLHF
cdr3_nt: TGTGCCAGCAGCGTGACGCAGGGGTCAAATAATTCACCCCTCCACTTT

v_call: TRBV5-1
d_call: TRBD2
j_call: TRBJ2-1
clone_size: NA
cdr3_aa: CASSSTSGQKNEQFF
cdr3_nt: TGCGCCAGCAGCTCGACTAGCGGTCAGAAGAATGAGCAGTTCTTC

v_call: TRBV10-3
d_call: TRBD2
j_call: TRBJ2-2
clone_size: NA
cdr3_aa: CAISDPSRGEGPRELFF
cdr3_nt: TGTGCCATCAGTGACCCCTCTCGCGGGGAGGGGCCCCGGGAGCTGTTTTTT